The table lists the clone carrying this T cell receptor (beta chain) with a few counts. These data come from a study of pediatric ulcerative colitis. CDR1 is GTSNPN, CDR2 SVGIG, per germline (reference sequence). This CDR3 spans 13 amino acids. Trimming cost V 7 bases and J 5 bases, with 12 bases left between them. TCRdb keeps only in-frame clones here, not all; method: immunoSEQ multiplex PCR. Counted here are tens of thousands of clones, over 60% occurring once; the ten biggest clones make up roughly 15%. During colonoscopy, one to two rectal pinch biopsies were collected. Sequencing input: gut tissue. The source of this sequence is a boy younger than 18 with severe ulcerative colitis. The V and J genes are TRBV30 and TRBJ1-6, with D possibly TRBD1 on 5 matching bases. CDR3 bases: TGTGCCTACGGGACTTCAAATAATTCACCCCTCCACTTT. Residues: CAYGTSNNSPLHF.